The T cell receptor (beta chain) described here comes from a study of a mutant IDH1 vaccine in newly diagnosed glioma. Background on the study: Eight vaccinations reached patients in weeks 1, 3, 5, 7, 11, 15, 19 and 23. Vaccination followed radiotherapy alone by 4-6 weeks, or accompanied temozolomide cycles.

The time point here: week 11, during vaccination. Vaccine doses each comprised 300 ug of mutant IDH1 20-mer peptide, with topical imiquimod. Profiling relied on immunoSEQ multiplex PCR, and the TCRdb table lists in-frame clones only, not all of them. The table has around 53,000 clones, roughly 91% seen once; the top ten hold over 2%. This clone was detected only a few times. Antigen specificity is unknown. The specimen was PBMCs, collected from a glioma patient whose treatment included an IDH1 peptide vaccine. This TCR came from a man aged 50 or older with glioma.

The CDR3 reads CASSHVTPDRGLGYTF. The CDR3, as DNA: TGCGCCAGCAGCCATGTTACCCCGGACAGGGGGCTCGGCTACACCTTC. V usage is TRBV4-1 and J usage is TRBJ1-2, with 11 nucleotides matching TRBD1. The V and J ends lost 3 bases and 8 bases, in that order; junction bases with no gene match: 11. The V gene's germline CDR1 is MGHRA and CDR2 YSYEKL. This CDR3 has 16 amino acids.